This TCR beta chain was identified during a study of CD8+CD57+ T cells in acquired aplastic anemia. The sequenced patients had an expansion of CD8+CD57+ cells seen by flow cytometry. Genomic DNA constituted the template upon which TCR beta VDJ and CDR3 profiling was performed. In TCRdb, the reads were re-called with MiXCR into one record per CDR3 protein. This table has a few hundred thousand distinct CDR3 sequences, approximately 33% appearing once. A note on this clonotype: Being one base from a much bigger clone, this may be a read error. Without the conserved terminal phenylalanine or tryptophan, this CDR3 likely stems from a read error.

The CDR3 consists of 13 residues. The ends were cut back, 1 base at V and 5 bases at J, with 5 bases in the middle. The germline V gene encodes CDR1 SGHVS and CDR2 FNYEAQ. V usage is TRBV7-6 and J usage is TRBJ2-2; no firm D call. What was sequenced was sorted CD4+, CD8+, or CD8+CD57+ T cells (not recorded which) from PBMCs. The TCR sequence derives from a human donor with aplastic anemia. The CDR3 loop reads CASSLGETGELFS. The CDR3 DNA follows: TGTGCCAGCAGCTTAGGAGAGACCGGGGAGCTGTTTTCT.